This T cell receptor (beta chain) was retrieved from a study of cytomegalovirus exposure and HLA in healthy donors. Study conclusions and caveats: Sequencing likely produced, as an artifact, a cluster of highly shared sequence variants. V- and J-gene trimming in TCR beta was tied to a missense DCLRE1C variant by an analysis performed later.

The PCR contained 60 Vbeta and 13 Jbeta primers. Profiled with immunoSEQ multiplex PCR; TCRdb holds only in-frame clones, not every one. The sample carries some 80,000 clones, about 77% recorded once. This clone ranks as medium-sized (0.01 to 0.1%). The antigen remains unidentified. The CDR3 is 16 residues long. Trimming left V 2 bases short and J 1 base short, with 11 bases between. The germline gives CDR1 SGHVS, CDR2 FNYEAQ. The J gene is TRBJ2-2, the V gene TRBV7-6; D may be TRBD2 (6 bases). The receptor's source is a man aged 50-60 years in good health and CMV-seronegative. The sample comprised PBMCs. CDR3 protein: CASSLRGGENTGELFF. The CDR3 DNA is TGTGCCAGCAGCTTAAGAGGCGGGGAGAACACCGGGGAGCTGTTTTTT. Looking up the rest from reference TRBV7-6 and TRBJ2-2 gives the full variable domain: GAGVSQSPRYKVTKRGQDVALRCDPISGHVSLYWYRQALGQGPEFLTYFNYEAQQDKSGLPNDRFSAERPEGSISTLTIQRTEQRDSAMYRCASSLRGGENTGELFFGEGSRLTVL.